A single sample gave rise to the 14 T cell receptor beta chains below, sequenced in a study of blood T cells in healthy people across ages. A sample-barcoded 5' primer and a J-beta primer mix were used in a second PCR of roughly 7 to 12 cycles. Each CDR3 protein is one row after TCRdb ran MiXCR on the 5' RACE reads. The sample lists approximately 760,000 distinct CDR3 sequences, 20% to 25% occurring once. These records were also assigned to another study, of T cells of mothers and their children.

Input material: blood. All receptors come from a boy under 18 in good health.

The V call is TRBV3-1, the J call TRBJ2-5; D remains ambiguous. The closer fit of TRBJ2-7 to the DNA end suggests the J call may be wrong. The germline gives CDR1 LGHDT, CDR2 YNNKEL (reference sequence). CDR3 length equals 14 residues. The CDR3 sequence is CASSLKLRPYEQYF. The CDR3 coding sequence is TGTGCCAGCAGCCTAAAACTCCGCCCCTACGAGCAGTACTTC.

This clonotype has a handful of counts. The chain recombines TRBV7-2 with TRBJ2-7; D might be TRBD2 (6 bases). Germline loops: CDR1 SGHTA, CDR2 FQGNSA. Trimming removed 5 bases at V and 1 base at J, with 21 bases between. The CDR3 is 17 amino acids. CDR3 DNA: TGTGCCAGCAGCACGGGGGAAGGGGTGCTAGCGTCCTACGAGCAGTACTTC. It encodes CASSTGEGVLASYEQYF.

The sample holds a few counts of this clonotype. This chain uses TRBV7-9 with TRBJ2-5; D call uncertain. V lost 3 bases and J lost 3, with 8 bases in between. Per the germline V gene, CDR1 is SEHNR and CDR2 is FQNEAQ (reference sequence). This CDR3 contains 13 residues. Here the CDR3 reads CASSFPWEETQYF. In nucleotides, the CDR3 is TGTGCCAGCAGCTTCCCTTGGGAAGAGACCCAGTACTTC.

The table lists this clonotype with a few counts. The V gene is TRBV7-9, the J gene TRBJ2-7; D not certain. Trimming cost V 3 bases and J 2 bases, with 5 bases left between them. Germline lookup yields CDR1 SEHNR and CDR2 FQNEAQ (reference sequence). The length of the CDR3 is 12 residues. CDR3 protein: CASSFSTYEQYF. DNA of the CDR3: TGTGCCAGCAGCTTTAGCACCTACGAGCAGTACTTC.

This clonotype was found a few times. The V call is TRBV5-1, the J call TRBJ2-1; 9 nucleotides align to TRBD1. CDR3 size: 18 residues. Germline CDR1 reads SGHRS; CDR2 reads YFSETQ. With 4 bases clipped from V and 4 bases from J, the junction kept 15 bases outside the gene matches. The CDR3 spells CASSLPNTTGGEYNEQFF. The CDR3 region has the DNA TGCGCCAGCAGCCTCCCGAATACTACAGGGGGCGAGTACAATGAGCAGTTCTTC.

V gene TRBV7-2 combines with J gene TRBJ2-5; possible D gene TRBD2, 6 bases. TRBJ2-7 matches the DNA end more closely, so the J call is doubtful. CDR1 is SGHTA, CDR2 FQGNSA, per germline. CDR3 length: 17 amino acids. Here the CDR3 DNA reads TGTGCCAGCAGCTTAGGGATGGGGCGCGGGGATTACTACGAGCAGTACTTC. Translated: CASSLGMGRGDYYEQYF.

This sequence joins TRBV20-1 and TRBJ2-7; D call uncertain. Germline V gene sequence: CDR1 DFQATT, CDR2 SNEGSKA (reference sequence). Trimming took off 4 bases at V and 1 base at J, with 8 bases between the two ends. CDR3 length equals 12 residues. The CDR3 DNA is TGCAGTGCTATCGGATATTCCTACGAGCAGTACTTC. This encodes CSAIGYSYEQYF.

This chain uses TRBV4-1 with TRBJ2-5; 12 nucleotides match TRBD2. This CDR3 has 16 amino acids. The V segment lost 5 bases and the J segment 1 base; nucleotides outside the gene matches: 5. Germline V gene lookup returns CDR1 MGHRA and CDR2 YSYEKL. The CDR3, as DNA: TGCGCCAGCAGCACTGGACTAGCGGGGCTCCAAGAGACCCAGTACTTC. Protein sequence: CASSTGLAGLQETQYF.

The sample holds a few counts of this clonotype. The J gene is TRBJ2-7, the V gene TRBV28; D gene uncertain. CDR1 is MDHEN, CDR2 SYDVKM, per germline. The length of the CDR3 is 16 residues. Between the trimmed V and J ends, which lost 3 bases and 0 bases, there was a span of 15 bases. The CDR3 reads CASSFRLWSSSYEQYF. DNA of the CDR3: TGTGCCAGCAGTTTTAGGCTATGGTCGAGCTCCTACGAGCAGTACTTC.

This clonotype occurred a few times. The DNA of the CDR3 is TGTGCCAGCAGACCACTCCGGGGTTTAGGCTATGGCTACACCTTC. This translates into CASRPLRGLGYGYTF. The chain combines TRBV12-3 or TRBV12-4 with TRBJ1-2; no firm D call. The CDR3 loop spans 15 amino acids. Trimming stripped 6 bases from V and 4 bases from J, with 18 bases between.

The chain recombines TRBV15 with TRBJ2-7; TRBD1 matches at 7 bases. The CDR3 totals 14 residues. V shed 5 bases and J 4 bases; nucleotides not matched to a gene: 8. Germline lookup yields CDR1 LNHNV and CDR2 YYDKDF (reference sequence). The CDR3 bases are TGTGCCACCAGCCCGGGGACAGAGTTATACGAGCAGTACTTC. It translates to CATSPGTELYEQYF.

In its sample, this clonotype was seen a few times. The V gene is TRBV5-1, the J gene TRBJ1-3; D might be TRBD1 (6 bases). Trimming removed 0 bases at V and 0 bases at J, with 13 bases between. Germline CDR1 and CDR2: SGHRS and YFSETQ. The CDR3 sequence is 17 residues long. The DNA of the CDR3 is TGCGCCAGCAGCTTGGAGAGGGGGTCCGTCTCTGGAAACACCATATATTTT. Its protein product is CASSLERGSVSGNTIYF.

This clonotype was found once. An end of the junction differs from the germline gene, which may be a read error. The CDR3 sequence is CASSRGQGQGTQYF. In DNA, the CDR3 is TGTGCCAGCAGTAGAGGACAGGGTCAAGGGACCCAGTACTTC. The rearrangement joins TRBV6-5 to TRBJ2-5; 8 bases align to TRBD1. This CDR3 is 14 amino acids long. Germline-derived CDR1 and CDR2 are MNHEY and SVGAGI.

This clonotype was counted between two and nine times. The chain joins TRBV20-1 to TRBJ1-5, with TRBD1 as a possible D gene (6 bases). The CDR3 consists of 14 residues. Trimming took 6 bases from V and 1 from J, leaving 13 bases between them. The germline V gene has CDR1 DFQATT and CDR2 SNEGSKA (reference sequence). CDR3 DNA sequence: TGCAGTGCAAGGGACACTACAAGCAATCAGCCCCAGCATTTT. Translation: CSARDTTSNQPQHF.